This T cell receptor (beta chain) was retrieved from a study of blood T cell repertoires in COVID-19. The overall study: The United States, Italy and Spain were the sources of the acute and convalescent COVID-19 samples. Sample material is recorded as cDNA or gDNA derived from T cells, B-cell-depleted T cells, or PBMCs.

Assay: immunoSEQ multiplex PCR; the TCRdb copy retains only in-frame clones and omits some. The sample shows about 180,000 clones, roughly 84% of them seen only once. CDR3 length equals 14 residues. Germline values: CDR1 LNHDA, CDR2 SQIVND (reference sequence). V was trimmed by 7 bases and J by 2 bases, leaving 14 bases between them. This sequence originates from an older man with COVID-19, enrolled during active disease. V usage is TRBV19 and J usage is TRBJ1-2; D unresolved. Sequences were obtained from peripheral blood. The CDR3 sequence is CASTYLAQNYGYTF. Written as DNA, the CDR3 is TGTGCCAGTACCTATCTAGCCCAAAACTATGGCTACACCTTC.